This T cell receptor (beta chain) was retrieved from a study of T cell responses to AZD1222 COVID-19 vaccine. Study-wide results and limits: The number of AZD1222 recipients seropositive at baseline was only five to seven. Vaccine-related CD4 TCRs covered spike, predominating at 160-218 and 743-854. Two AZD1222 administrations were followed by greater Spike-specific TCR breadth and depth.

As concerns this clone: Its antigen is still unknown.

Method: immunoSEQ multiplex PCR; TCRdb's copy keeps in-frame clones and lacks some. In the table there are approximately 180,000 clones, around 90% of which are singletons. The sample was peripheral blood, taken on day 0 of AZD1222 vaccination. This TCR derives from an adult in good health.

CDR3 protein: CASSPGQLGLETQYF. The CDR3 DNA is TGTGCCAGCAGCCCGGGACAGCTTGGGCTTGAGACCCAGTACTTC. The rearrangement uses TRBV5-6 and TRBJ2-5; 7 bases align to TRBD1. Germline V gene data show CDR1 as SGHDT and CDR2 as YYEEEE. The CDR3 runs to 15 residues. Trimming cost V 4 bases and J 5 bases; bases outside gene matches: 11.